This T cell receptor beta chain was obtained from a study of shared clonotypes between healthy human individuals. Study as a whole: Used for every donor were three CD4 naive, three CD4 memory, two CD8 naive and one CD8 memory plate.

CDR3 length: 13 amino acids. The germline gives CDR1 SGDLS, CDR2 YYNGEE. With 1 base removed from V and 5 bases from J, the gap between germline ends came to 10 bases. Study findings and constraints: Estimated richness values were generally larger in naive subsets than in memory subsets. Shared across a few donors were 4% to 6% of the naive CD4 clonotypes.

Worth noting for this clone: As yet, its antigen is unknown.

Naive CD4+ cells were CD45RA-selected; the remaining cells were memory. Profiled with immunoSEQ multiplex PCR; TCRdb holds only in-frame clones, not every one. The repertoire holds roughly 1,100,000 clones, with around 75% as singletons. The source material was memory CD4+ T cells sorted from blood. As to subset: CD45RA-negative fraction. V gene TRBV9 combines with J gene TRBJ2-7; the D is unclear. This sequence originates from a man younger than 35 in good health. The CDR3 DNA follows: TGTGCCAGCAGCGTAAAACTGAAGCACGAGCAGTACTTC. Protein: CASSVKLKHEQYF. The full variable domain, with the rest looked up from reference TRBV9 and TRBJ2-7, is DSGVTQTPKHLITATGQRVTLRCSPRSGDLSVYWYQQSLDQGLQFLIQYYNGEERAKGNILERFSAQQFPDLHSELNLSSLELGDSALYFCASSVKLKHEQYFGPGTRLTVT.